The sequence of this T cell receptor (beta chain) was determined in a study of regulatory T cells in long-lasting Graves disease. This sample's time point: newly diagnosed GD, antithyroid drugs for less than 3 months. PBMC RNA served as the TCR library source. As collected, the peripheral blood samples measured approximately 10 milliliters each and went into EDTA tubes. The CDR3 spans 15 residues. Losses at the gene ends were 5 bases for V and 0 bases for J; bases not matched to a gene: 7. Germline V lookup: CDR1 DFQATT, CDR2 SNEGSKA (reference sequence). Sequencing libraries for TCR beta were prepared with iRepertoire HTBI primers and Arm-PCR of CDR3 regions. TCRdb re-called the multiplex PCR reads with MiXCR, one entry per CDR3 protein. The data hold fewer than 550,000 distinct CDR3 sequences, with roughly 15% observed a single time. This clonotype has at least ten counts. The same specimen was also included in a second study, on T cells in Graves' hyperthyroidism and ophthalmopathy. That report notes: By a 13 V-J model, ophthalmopathy was set apart from stable hyperthyroidism.

The receptor was isolated from a woman younger than 35 with Graves disease. Sequences were derived from peripheral blood mononuclear cells (PBMCs), sampled at new diagnosis, from a patient treated with antithyroid drugs. This chain connects TRBV20-1 to TRBJ2-3; 8 positions match TRBD2. CDR3 region: CSAETSATSTDTQYF. The CDR3 coding sequence is TGCAGTGCTGAGACTAGCGCTACTAGCACAGATACGCAGTATTTT.